This T cell receptor beta chain was sequenced in a study of vaccination and CD4 T cells after COVID-19. Overall study: Median draw time for post-COVID samples was approximately 94 days post-diagnosis (range 35 to 161).

Cultured CD4+ T-cell DNA underwent Oncomine TCR Beta short-read sequencing. Each CDR3 protein is one row after TCRdb ran MiXCR on the PCR reads. The sample contains about 1,900 distinct CDR3 sequences, approximately 61% of which appear only once. About this clonotype: Antigen specificity is unknown.

As to treatment: approximately 10-day PBMC culture with coronavirus spike peptide pools or control peptides (ViraFEST assay). The V and J ends lost 3 bases and 2 bases, in that order; junction bases with no gene match: 5. The CDR3 consists of 15 residues. CDR1 is MNHEY, CDR2 SMNVEV, per germline (reference sequence). The rearrangement links TRBV27 to TRBJ2-5, with 8 nucleotides matching TRBD1. Material: CD4+ T cells from blood, cultured in vitro, obtained after SARS-CoV-2 vaccination. The TCR was taken from a human donor who had recovered from COVID-19. The CDR3 coding sequence is TGTGCCAGCAGTTTTGCCAGGGGGCCTCAAGAGACCCAGTACTTC. As protein: CASSFARGPQETQYF.